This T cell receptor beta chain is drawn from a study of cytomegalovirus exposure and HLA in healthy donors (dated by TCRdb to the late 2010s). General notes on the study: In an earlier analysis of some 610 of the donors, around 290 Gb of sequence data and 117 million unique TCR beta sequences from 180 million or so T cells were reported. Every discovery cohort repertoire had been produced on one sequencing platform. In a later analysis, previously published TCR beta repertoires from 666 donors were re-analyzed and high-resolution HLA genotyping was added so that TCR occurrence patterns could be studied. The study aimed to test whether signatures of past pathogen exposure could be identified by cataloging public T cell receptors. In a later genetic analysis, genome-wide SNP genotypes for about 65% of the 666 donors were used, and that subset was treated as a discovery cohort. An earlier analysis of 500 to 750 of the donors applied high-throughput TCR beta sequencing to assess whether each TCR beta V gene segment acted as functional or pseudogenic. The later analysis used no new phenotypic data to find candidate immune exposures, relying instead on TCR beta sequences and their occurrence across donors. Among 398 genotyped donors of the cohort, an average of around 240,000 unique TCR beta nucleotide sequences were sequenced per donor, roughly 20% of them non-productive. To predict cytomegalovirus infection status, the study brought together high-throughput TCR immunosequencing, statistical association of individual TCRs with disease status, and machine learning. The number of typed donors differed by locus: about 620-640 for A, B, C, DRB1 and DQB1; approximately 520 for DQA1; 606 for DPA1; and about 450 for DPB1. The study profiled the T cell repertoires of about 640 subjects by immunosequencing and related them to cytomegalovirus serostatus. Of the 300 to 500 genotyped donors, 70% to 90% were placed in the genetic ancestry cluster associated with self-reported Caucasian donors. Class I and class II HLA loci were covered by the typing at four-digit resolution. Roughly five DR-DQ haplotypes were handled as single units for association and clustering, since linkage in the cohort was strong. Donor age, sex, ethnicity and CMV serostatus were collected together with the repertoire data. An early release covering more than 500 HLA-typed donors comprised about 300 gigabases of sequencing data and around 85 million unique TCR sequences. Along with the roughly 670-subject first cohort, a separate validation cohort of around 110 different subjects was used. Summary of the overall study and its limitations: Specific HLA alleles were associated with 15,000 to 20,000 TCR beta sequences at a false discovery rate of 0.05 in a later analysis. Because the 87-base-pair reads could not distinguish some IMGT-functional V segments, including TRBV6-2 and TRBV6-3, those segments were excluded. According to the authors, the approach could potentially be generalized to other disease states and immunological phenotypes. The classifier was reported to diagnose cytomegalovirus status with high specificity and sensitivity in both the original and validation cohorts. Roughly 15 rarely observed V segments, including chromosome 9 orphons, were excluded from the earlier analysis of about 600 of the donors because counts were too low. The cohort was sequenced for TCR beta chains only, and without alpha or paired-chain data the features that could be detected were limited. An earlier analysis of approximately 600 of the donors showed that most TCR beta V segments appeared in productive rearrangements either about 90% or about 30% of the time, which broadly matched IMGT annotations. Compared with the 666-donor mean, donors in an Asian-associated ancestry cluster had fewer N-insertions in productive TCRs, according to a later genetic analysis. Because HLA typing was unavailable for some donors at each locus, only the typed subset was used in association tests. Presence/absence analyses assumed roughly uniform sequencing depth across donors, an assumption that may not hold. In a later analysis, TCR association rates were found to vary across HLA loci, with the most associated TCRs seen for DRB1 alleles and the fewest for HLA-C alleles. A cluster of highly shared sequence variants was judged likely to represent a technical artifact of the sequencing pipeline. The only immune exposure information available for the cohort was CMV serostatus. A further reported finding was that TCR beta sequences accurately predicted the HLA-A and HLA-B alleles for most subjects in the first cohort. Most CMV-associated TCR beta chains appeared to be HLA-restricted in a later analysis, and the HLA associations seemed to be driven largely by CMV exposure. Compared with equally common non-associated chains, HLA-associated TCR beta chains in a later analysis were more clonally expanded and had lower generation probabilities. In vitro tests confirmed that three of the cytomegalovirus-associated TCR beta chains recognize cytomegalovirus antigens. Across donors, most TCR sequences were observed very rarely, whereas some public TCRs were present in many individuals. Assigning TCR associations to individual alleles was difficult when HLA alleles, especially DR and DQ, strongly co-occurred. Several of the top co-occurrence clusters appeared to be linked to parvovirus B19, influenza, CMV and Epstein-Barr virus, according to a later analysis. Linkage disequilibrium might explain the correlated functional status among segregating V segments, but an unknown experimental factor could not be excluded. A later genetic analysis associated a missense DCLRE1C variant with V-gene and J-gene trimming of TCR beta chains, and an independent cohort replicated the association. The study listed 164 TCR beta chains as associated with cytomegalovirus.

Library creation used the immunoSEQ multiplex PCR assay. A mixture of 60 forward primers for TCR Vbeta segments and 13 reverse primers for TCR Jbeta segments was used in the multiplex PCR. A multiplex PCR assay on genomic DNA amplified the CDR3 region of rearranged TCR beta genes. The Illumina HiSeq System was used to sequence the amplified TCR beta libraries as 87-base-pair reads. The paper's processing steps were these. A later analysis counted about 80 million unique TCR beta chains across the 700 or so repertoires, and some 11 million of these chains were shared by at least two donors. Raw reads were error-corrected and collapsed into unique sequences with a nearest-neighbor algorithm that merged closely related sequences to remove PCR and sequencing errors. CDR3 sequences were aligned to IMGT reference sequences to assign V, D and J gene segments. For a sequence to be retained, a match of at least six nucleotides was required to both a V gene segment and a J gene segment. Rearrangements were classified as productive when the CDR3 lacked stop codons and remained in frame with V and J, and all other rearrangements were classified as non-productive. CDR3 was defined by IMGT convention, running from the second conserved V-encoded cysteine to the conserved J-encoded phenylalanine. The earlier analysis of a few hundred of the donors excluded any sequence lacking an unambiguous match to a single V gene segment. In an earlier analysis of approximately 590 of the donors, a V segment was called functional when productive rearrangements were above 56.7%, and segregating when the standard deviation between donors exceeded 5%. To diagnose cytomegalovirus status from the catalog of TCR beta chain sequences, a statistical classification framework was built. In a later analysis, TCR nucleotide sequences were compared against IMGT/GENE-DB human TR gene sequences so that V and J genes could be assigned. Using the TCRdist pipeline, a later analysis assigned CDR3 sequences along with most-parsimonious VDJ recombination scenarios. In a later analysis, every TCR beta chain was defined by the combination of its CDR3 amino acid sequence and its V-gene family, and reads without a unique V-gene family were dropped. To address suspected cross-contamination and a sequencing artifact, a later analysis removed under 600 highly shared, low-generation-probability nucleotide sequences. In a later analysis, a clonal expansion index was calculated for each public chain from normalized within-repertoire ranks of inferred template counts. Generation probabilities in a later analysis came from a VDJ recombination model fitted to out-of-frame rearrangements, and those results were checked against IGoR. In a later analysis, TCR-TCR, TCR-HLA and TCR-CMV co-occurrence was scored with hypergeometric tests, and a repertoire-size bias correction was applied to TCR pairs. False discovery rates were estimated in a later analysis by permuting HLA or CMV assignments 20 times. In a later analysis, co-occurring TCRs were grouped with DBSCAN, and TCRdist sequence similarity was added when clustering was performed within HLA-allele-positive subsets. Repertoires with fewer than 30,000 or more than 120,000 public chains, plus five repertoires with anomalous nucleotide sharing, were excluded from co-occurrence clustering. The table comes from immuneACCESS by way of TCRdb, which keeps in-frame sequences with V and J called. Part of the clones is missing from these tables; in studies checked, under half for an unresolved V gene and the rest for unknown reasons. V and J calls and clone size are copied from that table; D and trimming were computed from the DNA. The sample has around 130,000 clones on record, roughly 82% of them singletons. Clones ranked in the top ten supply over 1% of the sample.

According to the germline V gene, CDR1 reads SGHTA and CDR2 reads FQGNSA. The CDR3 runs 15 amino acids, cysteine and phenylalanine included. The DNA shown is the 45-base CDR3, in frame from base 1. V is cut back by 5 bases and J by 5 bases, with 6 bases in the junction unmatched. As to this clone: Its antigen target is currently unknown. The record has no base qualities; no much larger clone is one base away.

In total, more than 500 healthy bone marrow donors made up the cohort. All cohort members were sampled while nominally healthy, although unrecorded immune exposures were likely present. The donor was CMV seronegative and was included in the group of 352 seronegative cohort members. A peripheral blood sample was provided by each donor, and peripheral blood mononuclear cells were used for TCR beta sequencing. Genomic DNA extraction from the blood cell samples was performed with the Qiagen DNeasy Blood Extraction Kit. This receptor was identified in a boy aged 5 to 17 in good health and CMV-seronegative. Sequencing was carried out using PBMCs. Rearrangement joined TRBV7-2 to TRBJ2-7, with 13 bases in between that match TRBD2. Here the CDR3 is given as CASSRGTSGIHEQYF. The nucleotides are TGTGCCAGCAGCCGCGGGACTAGCGGGATACACGAGCAGTACTTC.